The rows below give T cell receptor beta chains drawn from one sample of a study of T cell responses to AZD1222 COVID-19 vaccine. TCRdb's copy holds only in-frame clones and misses some; the assay was immunoSEQ multiplex PCR. Of about 130,000 clones in the sample, roughly 90% were seen once. The sample was peripheral blood, taken on day 0 of AZD1222 vaccination. The receptors come from an adult in good health. Each CDR3 is given with its conserved first and last residue. D genes are given only for firm matches.

d_call | v_call | cdr3_aa
NA | TRBV6-2/TRBV6-3 | CASSYPGREQYF
TRBD2 | TRBV18 | CASSPPPQGLESKTQYF
NA | TRBV5-4 | CASSLEGEHSPLHF
NA | TRBV6-5 | CASSYSTGGNEQFF
NA | TRBV7-3 | CASSSRDTYNSPLHF
NA | TRBV28 | CASGAVSSGNTIYF
NA | TRBV7-3 | CASSLSPGPEFPLHF
NA | TRBV9 | CASSVVPDQPQHF
NA | TRBV5-3 | CARSLGRLYGYTF
NA | TRBV5-4 | CASSSLGGGNTIYF